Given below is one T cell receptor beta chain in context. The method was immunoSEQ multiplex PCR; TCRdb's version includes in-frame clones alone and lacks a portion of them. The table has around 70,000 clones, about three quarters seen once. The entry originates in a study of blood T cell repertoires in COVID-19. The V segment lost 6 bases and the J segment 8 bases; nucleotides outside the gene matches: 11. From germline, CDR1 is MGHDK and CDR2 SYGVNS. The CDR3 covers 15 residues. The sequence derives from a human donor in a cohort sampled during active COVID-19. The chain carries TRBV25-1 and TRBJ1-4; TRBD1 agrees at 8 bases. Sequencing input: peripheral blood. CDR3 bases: TGTGCCAGCAGCCTAACCGGGACAGGCGTAGAAAAACTGTTTTTT. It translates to CASSLTGTGVEKLFF.